Listed below are T cell receptor beta chains from one sample, sequenced in a study of molecular identifiers for immune sequencing clone quantification. One entry per CDR3 protein results from TCRdb running MiXCR on the PCR reads. The table shows around 460,000 distinct CDR3 sequences, with around 21% occurring only once. The sample consisted of naive CD8+ T cells from blood, with Jurkat cell RNA spiked in. These receptors were obtained from a human donor in good health. Some libraries in this study had Jurkat cell RNA spiked in. The CDR3 runs from the conserved cysteine through the conserved F or W. The order of the fields is J gene, D gene, V gene, clone size, CDR3 DNA, CDR3 protein. The D gene is left open where the match is weak. Part of the rows lack a size; the others show once, few, many or a class for expanded clones.

TRBJ2-5,TRBD2,TRBV5-1,-,TGCGCCAGCATAGGTGGCCTAGCGGGGGGCCAAGAGACCCAGTACTTC,CASIGGLAGGQETQYF
TRBJ1-1,-,TRBV30,-,TGTGCCTGGACCTACTGGGGCACTGAAGCTTTCTTT,CAWTYWGTEAFF
TRBJ2-7,-,TRBV10-3,-,TGTGCCAACAGTGAGTCACGAAACTACGAGCAGTACTTC,CANSESRNYEQYF
TRBJ1-5,-,TRBV6-2/TRBV6-3,many,TGTGCCAGCAGTTACTTGGATAGCAATCAGCCCCAGCATTTT,CASSYLDSNQPQHF
TRBJ2-7,-,TRBV7-9,many,TGTGCCAGCGGCCTGGGGTTCGAGCAGTACTTC,CASGLGFEQYF
TRBJ1-1,-,TRBV4-2,-,TGTGCCAGCAGCCAAGATCGAGTGGAGGTCACTGAAGCTTTCTTT,CASSQDRVEVTEAFF
TRBJ2-7,-,TRBV12-3/TRBV12-4,many,TGTGCCAGTAGAACAGGGACGAGCTCCTACGAGCAGTACTTC,CASRTGTSSYEQYF
TRBJ2-7,-,TRBV28,many,TGTGCCAGCAGACTGCCGGGTTACTACGAGCAGTACTTC,CASRLPGYYEQYF
TRBJ1-2,-,TRBV6-2/TRBV6-3,few,TGTGCCAGCAGTTATGGTCCAGGGGAAGGCTATGGCTACACCTTC,CASSYGPGEGYGYTF
TRBJ1-4,-,TRBV30,few,TGTGCCTGGAAAGGGGTTGGAGAAAAACTGTTTTTT,CAWKGVGEKLFF
TRBJ2-7,-,TRBV14,few,TGTGCCAGCAATCAGGGCCCTTACGAGCAGTACTTC,CASNQGPYEQYF
TRBJ2-7,-,TRBV27,few,TGTGCCAGCAGTTTATTAGGTGTGGGGGGGCTGTACGAGCAGTACTTC,CASSLLGVGGLYEQYF
TRBJ2-3,TRBD2,TRBV7-9,many,TGTGCCAGCAGCTCCCCGGGCCCAGCGGGAGGCCCCACAGATACGCAGTATTTT,CASSSPGPAGGPTDTQYF
TRBJ2-3,-,TRBV28,-,TGTGCCAGCAGTTTATTTCGCCAGCGAATGGTCGCAGATACGCAGTATTTT,CASSLFRQRMVADTQYF
TRBJ2-1,-,TRBV5-4,-,TGTGCCAGCAGCATAATGGGCCTCTTCAATGAGCAGTTCTTC,CASSIMGLFNEQFF
TRBJ2-1,TRBD1,TRBV5-1,many,TGCGCCAGCAGCTTAGGACAGGTCAATGAGCAGTTCTTC,CASSLGQVNEQFF
TRBJ2-7,-,TRBV4-3,many,TGCGCCAGCAGCCAAGATCGGGGCACAGGTAACTACGAGCAGTACTTC,CASSQDRGTGNYEQYF
TRBJ1-1,-,TRBV5-8,many,TGTGCCAGCAGCTTCGGTGAAGCTTTCTTT,CASSFGEAFF
TRBJ1-1,TRBD1,TRBV7-9,-,TGTGCCAGCAGCTTCTCCGGGACAGGGGCCAACACTGAAGCTTTCTTT,CASSFSGTGANTEAFF
TRBJ2-1,-,TRBV20-1,few,TGCAGTGCTCGTGGGGGGCAGGTCGGGGAGCAGTTCTTC,CSARGGQVGEQFF
TRBJ1-5,TRBD1,TRBV7-6,many,TGTGCCAGCAGTCGGGAACAGGGGTGGGGCCAGCCCCAGCATTTT,CASSREQGWGQPQHF
TRBJ2-7,-,TRBV2,few,TGTGCCAGCAGGGCCCTCGGGGAGCCCTACGAGCAGTACTTC,CASRALGEPYEQYF
TRBJ2-5,-,TRBV14,many,TGTGCCAGCAGCCAAGATTGGGGCCCCCAAGAGACCCAGTACTTC,CASSQDWGPQETQYF
TRBJ2-2,-,TRBV27,-,TGTGCCAGCGGCCCGGACGTCCCAGGACCCGCGAACACCGGGGAGCTGTTTTTT,CASGPDVPGPANTGELFF
TRBJ2-1,TRBD2,TRBV6-2/TRBV6-3,few,TGTGCCACCTCCCTCGGATTTAGCGGGGGCTATGAGCAGTTCTTC,CATSLGFSGGYEQFF
TRBJ2-7,-,TRBV20-1,-,TGCAGTGCTAGAGATCGGCAGGGGAGTTCCTACGAGCAGTACTTC,CSARDRQGSSYEQYF
TRBJ1-4,TRBD1,TRBV2,many,TGTGCCAGCAGTCCCACAGGGGGGAATGAAAAACTGTTTTTT,CASSPTGGNEKLFF
TRBJ2-7,-,TRBV7-2,many,TGTGCCAGCAGCTTAGCGCCTCATTCCAGCTCCTACGAGCAGTACTTC,CASSLAPHSSSYEQYF
TRBJ2-7,-,TRBV12-3/TRBV12-4,-,TGTGCCAGCAGTTTTAACGGCTACGAGCAGTACTTC,CASSFNGYEQYF
TRBJ2-7,TRBD1,TRBV10-3,few,TGTGCCATCAGTGATTCGGGGACAGGGATCTACGAGCAGTACTTC,CAISDSGTGIYEQYF
TRBJ1-4,-,TRBV13,many,TGTGCCGTCCCTGGGCCTAATGAAAAACTGTTTTTT,CAVPGPNEKLFF
TRBJ2-3,TRBD2,TRBV29-1,many,TGCAGCGTTGTAGGAGCGGGGAAATCCACAGATACGCAGTATTTT,CSVVGAGKSTDTQYF
TRBJ2-1,-,TRBV7-2,many,TGTGCCAGCAGCTTATTTCAGGGGGGCTCCTACAATGAGCAGTTCTTC,CASSLFQGGSYNEQFF
TRBJ1-2,TRBD1,TRBV12-3/TRBV12-4,-,TGTGCCAGCAGTCCTGGACAGGGGAAGGGCTACACCTTC,CASSPGQGKGYTF
TRBJ2-7,TRBD1,TRBV7-9,-,TGTGCCAGCAGCCTGGGACAGGGGGGTTCTGGCGAGCAGTACTTC,CASSLGQGGSGEQYF
TRBJ2-3,-,TRBV11-2,few,TGTGCCAGCAGCTTACGAAGGACGGGATCTAGCACAGATACGCAGTATTTT,CASSLRRTGSSTDTQYF
TRBJ2-3,TRBD2,TRBV7-9,many,TGTGCCAGCAGCTTAGGGGCTAGCGGGAATCCAGATACGCAGTATTTT,CASSLGASGNPDTQYF
TRBJ2-5,-,TRBV6-2/TRBV6-3,few,TGTGCCAGCAGTTCGGTACAAGAGACCCAGTACTTC,CASSSVQETQYF
TRBJ2-3,TRBD2,TRBV7-2,many,TGTGCCAGCAGCTCCCTAGCGGGCCCTCACGATACGCAGTATTTT,CASSSLAGPHDTQYF
TRBJ1-2,-,TRBV4-3,many,TGCGCCAGCAGCCCCTACGGGACCGACGGAGCGGAGTACTATGGCTACACCTTC,CASSPYGTDGAEYYGYTF
TRBJ2-3,TRBD2,TRBV9,many,TGTGCCAGCAGCGTGGAGAGCGGGAGTACAGATACGCAGTATTTT,CASSVESGSTDTQYF
TRBJ2-2,-,TRBV6-2/TRBV6-3,few,TGTGCCAGCAGCCACCGTGAGGGCAGGACGAACACCGGGGAGCTGTTTTTT,CASSHREGRTNTGELFF
TRBJ2-3,-,TRBV20-1,-,TGCAGTGCTACTACCTCCGATTGGCAGGATACGCAGTATTTT,CSATTSDWQDTQYF
TRBJ2-3,-,TRBV12-3/TRBV12-4,few,TGTGCCAGCAGTTTAAGAACCTCCACAGATACGCAGTATTTT,CASSLRTSTDTQYF
TRBJ2-1,TRBD2,TRBV6-6,-,TGTGCCAGCAGGCTAGCGGGGGACAATGAGCGGTTCTTC,CASRLAGDNERFF
TRBJ1-1,-,TRBV14,many,TGTGCCAGCAGCCCCTCAGTATACACTGAAGCTTTCTTT,CASSPSVYTEAFF
TRBJ2-7,TRBD2,TRBV13,few,TGTGCCAGCAGCTCCTCGGGACTAGTCTACGAGCAGTACTTC,CASSSSGLVYEQYF
TRBJ2-2,-,TRBV19,-,TGTGCCAGTAGTGTTGCGGGGAGTTCCGGGGAGCTGTTTTTT,CASSVAGSSGELFF
TRBJ1-1,TRBD1,TRBV10-3,many,TGTGCCATTGGACAGGGGTCGGAGGCTTTCTTT,CAIGQGSEAFF
TRBJ1-2,TRBD1,TRBV12-3/TRBV12-4,many,TGTGCCAGCAGCCACACCGGGACAGGCGGCTATGGCTACACCTTC,CASSHTGTGGYGYTF
TRBJ1-4,-,TRBV7-8,-,TGTGCCAGCAGCTTAGCGCCGGCGGCTGCAACTAATGAAAAACTGTTTTTT,CASSLAPAAATNEKLFF
TRBJ2-7,-,TRBV6-6,few,TGTGCCAGCAGTCGACCGCCCTCGCGAGCCCCCAGCGGCGAGCAGTACTTC,CASSRPPSRAPSGEQYF
TRBJ2-5,TRBD2,TRBV6-5,-,TGTGCCAGCAGTTACTCCGAGGGCGGGGGAGAGACCCAGTACTTC,CASSYSEGGGETQYF